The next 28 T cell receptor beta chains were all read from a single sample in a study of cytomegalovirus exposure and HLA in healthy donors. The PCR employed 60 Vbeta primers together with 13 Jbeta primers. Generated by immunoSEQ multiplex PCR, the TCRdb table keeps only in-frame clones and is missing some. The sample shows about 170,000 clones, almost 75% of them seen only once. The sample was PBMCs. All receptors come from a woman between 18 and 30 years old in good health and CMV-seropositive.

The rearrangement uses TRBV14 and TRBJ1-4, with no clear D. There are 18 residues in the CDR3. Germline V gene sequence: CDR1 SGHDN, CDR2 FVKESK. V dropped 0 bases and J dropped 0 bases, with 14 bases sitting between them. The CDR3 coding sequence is TGTGCCAGCAGCCAAGAGGCACCGAACGTCGCAACTAATGAAAAACTGTTTTTT. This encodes CASSQEAPNVATNEKLFF.

CDR3 protein: CASSPGTSPHNEQFF. DNA of the CDR3: TGTGCCAGCAGCCCTGGGACTAGCCCGCACAATGAGCAGTTCTTC. The J gene is TRBJ2-1, the V gene TRBV5-6, with 9 bases identical to TRBD2. There are 15 residues in the CDR3. In germline, CDR1 is SGHDT, CDR2 YYEEEE. Trimming at V came to 4 bases and at J to 5 bases, leaving 7 bases not matched to a gene.

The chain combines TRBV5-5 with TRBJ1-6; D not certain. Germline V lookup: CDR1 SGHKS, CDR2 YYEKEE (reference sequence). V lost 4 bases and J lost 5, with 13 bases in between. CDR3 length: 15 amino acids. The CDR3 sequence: CASSTRPTNNSPLHF. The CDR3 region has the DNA TGTGCCAGCAGCACCAGACCGACTAATAATTCACCCCTCCACTTT.

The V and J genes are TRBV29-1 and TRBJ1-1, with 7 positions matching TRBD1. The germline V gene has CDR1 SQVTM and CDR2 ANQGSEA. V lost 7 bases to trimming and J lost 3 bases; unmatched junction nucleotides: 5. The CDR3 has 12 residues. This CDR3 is CSGDRGDTEAFF. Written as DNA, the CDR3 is TGCAGCGGGGACAGAGGGGACACTGAAGCTTTCTTT.

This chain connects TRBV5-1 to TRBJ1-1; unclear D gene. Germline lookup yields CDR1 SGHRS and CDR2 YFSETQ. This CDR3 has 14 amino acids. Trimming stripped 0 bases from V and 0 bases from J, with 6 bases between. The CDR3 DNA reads TGCGCCAGCAGCTTGGACAGAATGAACACTGAAGCTTTCTTT. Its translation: CASSLDRMNTEAFF. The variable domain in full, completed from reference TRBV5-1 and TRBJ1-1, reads KAGVTQTPRYLIKTRGQQVTLSCSPISGHRSVSWYQQTPGQGLQFLFEYFSETQRNKGNFPGRFSGRQFSNSRSEMNVSTLELGDSALYLCASSLDRMNTEAFFGQGTRLTVV.

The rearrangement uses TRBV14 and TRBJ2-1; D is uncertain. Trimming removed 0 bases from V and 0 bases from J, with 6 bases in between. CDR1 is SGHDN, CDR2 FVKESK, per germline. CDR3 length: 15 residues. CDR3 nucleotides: TGTGCCAGCAGCCAAGAACTTTTCTCCTACAATGAGCAGTTCTTC. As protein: CASSQELFSYNEQFF.

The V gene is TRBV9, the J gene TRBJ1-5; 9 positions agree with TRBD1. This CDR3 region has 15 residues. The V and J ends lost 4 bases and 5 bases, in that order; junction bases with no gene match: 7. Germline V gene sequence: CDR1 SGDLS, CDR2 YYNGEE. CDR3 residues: CASSPSGQGDQPQHF. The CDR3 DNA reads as TGTGCCAGCAGCCCCTCGGGACAGGGCGATCAGCCCCAGCATTTT.

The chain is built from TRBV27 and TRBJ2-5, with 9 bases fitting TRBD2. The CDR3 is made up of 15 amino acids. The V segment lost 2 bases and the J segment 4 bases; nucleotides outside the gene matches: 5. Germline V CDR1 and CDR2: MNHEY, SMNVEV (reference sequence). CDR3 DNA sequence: TGTGCCAGCAGTTTAGCGGGGGGGCTCCGAGAGACCCAGTACTTC. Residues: CASSLAGGLRETQYF.

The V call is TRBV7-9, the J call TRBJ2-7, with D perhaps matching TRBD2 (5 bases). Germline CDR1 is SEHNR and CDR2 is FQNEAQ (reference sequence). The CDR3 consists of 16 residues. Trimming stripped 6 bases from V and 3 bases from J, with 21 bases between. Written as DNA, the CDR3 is TGTGCCAGCAGTCCCGAGGGCACCCTGTTTAGCTACGAGCAGTACTTC. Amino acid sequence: CASSPEGTLFSYEQYF.

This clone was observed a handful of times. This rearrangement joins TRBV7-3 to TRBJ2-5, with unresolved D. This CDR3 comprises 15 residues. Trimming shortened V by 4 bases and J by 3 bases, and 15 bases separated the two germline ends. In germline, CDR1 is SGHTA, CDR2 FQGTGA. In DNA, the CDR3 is TGTGCCAGCAGCTCGACCGAGGCCCCAAAAGAGACCCAGTACTTC. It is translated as CASSSTEAPKETQYF.

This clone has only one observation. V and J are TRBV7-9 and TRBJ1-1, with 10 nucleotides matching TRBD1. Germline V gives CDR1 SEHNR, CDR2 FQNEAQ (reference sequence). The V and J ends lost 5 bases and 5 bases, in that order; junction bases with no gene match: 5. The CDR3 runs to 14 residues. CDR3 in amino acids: CASSTDRGHTEAFF. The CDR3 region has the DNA TGTGCCAGCAGCACCGACAGGGGGCATACTGAAGCTTTCTTT.

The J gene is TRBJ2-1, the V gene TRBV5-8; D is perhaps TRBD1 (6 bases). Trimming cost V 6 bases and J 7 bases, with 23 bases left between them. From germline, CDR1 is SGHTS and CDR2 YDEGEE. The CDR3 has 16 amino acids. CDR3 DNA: TGTGCCAGCAAAAATACCGGGACATTATTGGGGAATGAGCAGTTCTTC. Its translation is CASKNTGTLLGNEQFF. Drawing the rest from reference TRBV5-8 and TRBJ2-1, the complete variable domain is EAGVTQSPTHLIKTRGQQATLRCSPISGHTSVYWYQQALGLGLQFLLWYDEGEERNRGNFPPRFSGRQFPNYSSELNVNALELEDSALYLCASKNTGTLLGNEQFFGPGTRLTVL.

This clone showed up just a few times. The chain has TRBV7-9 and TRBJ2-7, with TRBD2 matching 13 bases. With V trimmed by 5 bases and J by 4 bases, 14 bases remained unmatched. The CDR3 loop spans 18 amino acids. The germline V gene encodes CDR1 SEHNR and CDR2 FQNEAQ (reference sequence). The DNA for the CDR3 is TGTGCCAGCAGCCCGCGAGCCTTCGGGACTAGCGGGGCTTACGAGCAGTACTTC. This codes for CASSPRAFGTSGAYEQYF.

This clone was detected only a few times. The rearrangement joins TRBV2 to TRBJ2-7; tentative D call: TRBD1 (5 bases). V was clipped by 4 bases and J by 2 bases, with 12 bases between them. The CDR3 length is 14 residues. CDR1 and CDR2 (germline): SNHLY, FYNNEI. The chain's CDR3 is CASSGGQNTYEQYF. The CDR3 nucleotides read TGTGCCAGCAGTGGGGGCCAGAATACCTACGAGCAGTACTTC.

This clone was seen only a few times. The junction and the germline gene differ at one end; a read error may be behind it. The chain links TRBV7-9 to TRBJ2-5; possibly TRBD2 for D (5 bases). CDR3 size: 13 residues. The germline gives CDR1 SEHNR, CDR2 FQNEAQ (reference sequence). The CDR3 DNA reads TGTGCCAGCAGCCTAGCAGAGGGAGAGACCCAGTACTTC. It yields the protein CASSLAEGETQYF.

CDR3 DNA: TGTGCCAGTAGTACGAACATGGCGGGTGGCTACACCTTC. This codes for CASSTNMAGGYTF. The V and J genes are TRBV19 and TRBJ1-2, with D unclear. V was shortened by 4 bases and J by 7 bases, with 13 bases between the two germline ends. There are 13 residues in the CDR3. Per germline, CDR1 LNHDA and CDR2 SQIVND (reference sequence).

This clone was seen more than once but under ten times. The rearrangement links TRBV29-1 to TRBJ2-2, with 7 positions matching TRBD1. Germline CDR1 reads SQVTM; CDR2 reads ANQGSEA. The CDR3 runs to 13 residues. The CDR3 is CSGQGERTGELFF. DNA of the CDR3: TGCAGTGGCCAGGGGGAGAGAACCGGGGAGCTGTTTTTT.

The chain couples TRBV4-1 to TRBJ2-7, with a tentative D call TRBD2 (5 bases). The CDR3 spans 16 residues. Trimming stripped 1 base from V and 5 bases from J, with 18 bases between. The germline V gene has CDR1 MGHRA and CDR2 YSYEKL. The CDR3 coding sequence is TGCGCCAGCAGCCAAGTTAAAGTTCAGACGGGGAACGAGCAGTACTTC. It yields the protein CASSQVKVQTGNEQYF.

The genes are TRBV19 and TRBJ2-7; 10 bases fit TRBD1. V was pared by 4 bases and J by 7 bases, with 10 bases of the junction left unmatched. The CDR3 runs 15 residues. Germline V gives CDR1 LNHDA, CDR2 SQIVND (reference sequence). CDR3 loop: CASSTRGQGLEEQYF. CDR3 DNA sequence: TGTGCCAGTAGTACCAGGGGACAGGGGCTGGAGGAGCAGTACTTC.

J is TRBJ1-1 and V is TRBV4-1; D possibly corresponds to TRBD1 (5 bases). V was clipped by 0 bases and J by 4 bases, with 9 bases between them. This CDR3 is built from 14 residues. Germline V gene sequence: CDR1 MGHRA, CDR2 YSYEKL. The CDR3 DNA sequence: TGCGCCAGCAGCCAAGAAGGTAGGGGCACTGAAGCTTTCTTT. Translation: CASSQEGRGTEAFF.

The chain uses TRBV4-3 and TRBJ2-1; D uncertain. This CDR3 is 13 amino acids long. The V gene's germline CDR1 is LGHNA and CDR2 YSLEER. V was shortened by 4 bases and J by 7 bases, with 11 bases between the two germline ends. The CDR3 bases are TGCGCCAGCAGCCCCCCTGAGAGGAATGAGCAGTTCTTC. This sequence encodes CASSPPERNEQFF.

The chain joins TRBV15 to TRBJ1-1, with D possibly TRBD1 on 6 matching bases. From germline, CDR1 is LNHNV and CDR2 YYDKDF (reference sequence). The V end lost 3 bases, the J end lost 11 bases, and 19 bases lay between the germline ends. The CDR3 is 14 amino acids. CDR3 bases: TGTGCCACCAGCAGTCCGGGTGGGGGGGCAAAGGCTTTCTTT. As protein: CATSSPGGGAKAFF. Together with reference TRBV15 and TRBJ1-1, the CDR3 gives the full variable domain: DAMVIQNPRYQVTQFGKPVTLSCSQTLNHNVMYWYQQKSSQAPKLLFHYYDKDFNNEADTPDNFQSRRPNTSFCFLDIRSPGLGDTAMYLCATSSPGGGAKAFFGQGTRLTVV.

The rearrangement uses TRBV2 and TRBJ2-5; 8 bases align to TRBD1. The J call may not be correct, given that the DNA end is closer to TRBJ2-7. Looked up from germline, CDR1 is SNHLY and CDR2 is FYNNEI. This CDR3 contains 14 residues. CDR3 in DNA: TGTGCCAGCAGTGGGGGACAGGAGGACTACGAGCAGTACTTC. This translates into CASSGGQEDYEQYF.

The chain's CDR3 is CASRLTGGNNQPQHF. The CDR3 DNA reads as TGTGCCAGCAGGCTCACAGGGGGGAACAATCAGCCCCAGCATTTT. V gene TRBV2 combines with J gene TRBJ1-5; 8 positions match TRBD1. The trim removed 6 bases at V and 3 bases at J, leaving 7 bases unmatched. The CDR3 has 15 amino acids. Germline CDR1 reads SNHLY; CDR2 reads FYNNEI.

CDR3 sequence: CASSQRTGTNTGELFF. CDR3 in DNA: TGCGCCAGCAGCCAGCGGACAGGCACGAACACCGGGGAGCTGTTTTTT. V usage is TRBV4-1 and J usage is TRBJ2-2, with 7 bases lining up with TRBD1. Germline lookup yields CDR1 MGHRA and CDR2 YSYEKL. The CDR3 is 16 residues long. With V trimmed by 3 bases and J by 0 bases, 4 bases remained unmatched.

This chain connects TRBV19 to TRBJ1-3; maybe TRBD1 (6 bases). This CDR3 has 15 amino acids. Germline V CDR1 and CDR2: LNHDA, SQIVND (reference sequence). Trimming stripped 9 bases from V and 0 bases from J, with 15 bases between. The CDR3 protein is CASGQPLFSGNTIYF. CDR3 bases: TGTGCCAGCGGACAGCCCTTATTCTCTGGAAACACCATATATTTT.

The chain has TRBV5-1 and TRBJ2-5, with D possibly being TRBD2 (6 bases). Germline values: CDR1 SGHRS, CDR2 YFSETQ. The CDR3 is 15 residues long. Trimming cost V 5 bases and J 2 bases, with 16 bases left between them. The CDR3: CASRPFGGLQETQYF. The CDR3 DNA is TGCGCCAGCAGACCTTTCGGGGGATTACAAGAGACCCAGTACTTC.

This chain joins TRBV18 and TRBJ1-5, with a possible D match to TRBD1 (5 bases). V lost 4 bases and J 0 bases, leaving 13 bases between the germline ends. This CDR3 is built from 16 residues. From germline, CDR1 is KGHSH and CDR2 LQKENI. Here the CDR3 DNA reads TGTGCCAGCTCACAGACCGACAGCTATAGCAATCAGCCCCAGCATTTT. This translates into CASSQTDSYSNQPQHF.